A single sample gave rise to the 17 T cell receptor beta chains below, sequenced in a study of T cells in Graves' hyperthyroidism and ophthalmopathy. RNA transcripts were the template for amplifying TCR beta CDR3 regions. Researchers ran a first-round RT-PCR on the TCR CDR3 using the HTBI primer set. TCRdb reanalysed the multiplex PCR reads using MiXCR and keeps one entry per CDR3 protein. Of about 840,000 distinct CDR3 sequences in the sample, 38% are singletons; the top ten hold over 8%. Sequencing was performed on blood. The receptors were gathered from a man between 18 and 29 years old with Graves' hyperthyroidism.

This chain connects TRBV29-1 to TRBJ2-7; 7 nucleotides agree with TRBD1. Germline V CDR1 and CDR2: SQVTM, ANQGSEA. The V gene end was trimmed by 6 bases and the J gene end by 1 base; junction bases not matched to a gene: 9. The CDR3 runs to 14 residues. For the CDR3, the DNA is TGCAGCGTCGCTTCACTGGGACAGTCCTACGAGCAGTACTTC. The encoded protein is CSVASLGQSYEQYF.

A word on this clonotype: This could be a read error, since a much larger clone is one nucleotide away. The J gene is TRBJ1-6, the V gene TRBV19; D perhaps matches TRBD1 (6 bases). The CDR3 is 14 amino acids. CDR1 is LNHDA, CDR2 SQIVND, per germline (reference sequence). V was cut by 10 bases and J by 8 bases, with 18 bases left in between. The CDR3: CATSRQESYSPLHF. CDR3 nucleotide sequence: TGTGCCACCTCAAGACAGGAAAGCTATTCACCCCTCCACTTT.

In regard to this clonotype: Sequence at one end of the junction differs from germline and may be a read error. The V call is TRBV10-3, the J call TRBJ1-5; D remains ambiguous. The CDR3 totals 17 residues. Germline V gene sequence: CDR1 ENHRY, CDR2 SYGVKD. CDR3 loop: CASSEVPGSYSNQPQHF. CDR3 sequence (DNA): TGTGCCAGCAGTGAAGTCCCGGGGTCATATAGCAATCAGCCCCAGCATTTT.

The sample holds many counts of this clonotype. V is TRBV15 and J is TRBJ2-7; no clear D. The V end was cut by 2 bases, the J end by 0 bases, with 8 bases between. CDR3 length: 14 residues. Germline V gives CDR1 LNHNV, CDR2 YYDKDF (reference sequence). The CDR3 region has the DNA TGTGCCACCAGCAGACTGACGAGCTCCTACGAGCAGTACTTC. This gives the protein CATSRLTSSYEQYF.

This clonotype was seen ten or more times. This chain connects TRBV12-3 or TRBV12-4 to TRBJ1-6; D might be TRBD1 (6 bases). V lost 6 bases to trimming and J lost 4 bases, with 7 bases between them. The CDR3 extends over 13 amino acids. CDR3 residues: CASRDSYNSPLHF. The DNA of the CDR3 is TGTGCCAGCAGGGACAGTTATAATTCACCCCTCCACTTT.

The chain has TRBV24-1 and TRBJ2-5; D may be TRBD1 or TRBD2 (8 bases each). The CDR3 consists of 15 residues. V was shortened by 5 bases and J by 2 bases, with 14 bases between the two germline ends. CDR1 is KGHDR and CDR2 is SFDVKD in the germline V gene. CDR3 protein: CATSVRGDRQETQYF. Written as DNA, the CDR3 is TGTGCCACCAGTGTGCGGGGGGACAGGCAAGAGACCCAGTACTTC.

J is TRBJ1-2 and V is TRBV28; 12 nucleotides align to TRBD1. The CDR3 contains 14 residues. Germline CDR1 reads MDHEN; CDR2 reads SYDVKM. V shed 6 bases and J 7 bases; nucleotides not matched to a gene: 6. CDR3 nucleotides: TGTGCCAGCAGCCCCCGGGACAGGGGGCCTGGCTACACCTTC. Amino acids: CASSPRDRGPGYTF.

The chain joins TRBV6-5 to TRBJ1-1; no reliable D call. Trimming removed 5 bases from V and 8 bases from J, with 12 bases in between. The CDR3 consists of 12 residues. Germline CDR1 and CDR2: MNHEY and SVGAGI. The CDR3 nucleotides read TGTGCCAGCAGTAATAGAGGTGTGGAAGCTTTCTTT. This encodes CASSNRGVEAFF.

This chain joins TRBV6-5 and TRBJ1-4; TRBD1 is a possible D gene (6 bases). Looked up from germline, CDR1 is MNHEY and CDR2 is SVGAGI. CDR3 length equals 14 residues. V dropped 5 bases and J dropped 8 bases, with 15 bases sitting between them. The CDR3 loop is CASSQPGEDEKLFF. Here the CDR3 DNA reads TGTGCCAGCAGTCAGCCAGGGGAGGACGAAAAACTGTTTTTT.

This clonotype was detected a few times. The chain recombines TRBV19 with TRBJ2-6, with unresolved D. Germline CDR1 reads LNHDA; CDR2 reads SQIVND (reference sequence). Trimming took 6 bases from V and 1 from J, leaving 10 bases between them. This CDR3 is built from 15 residues. CDR3 sequence reads: CASSPSKSGANVLTF. In nucleotides, the CDR3 is TGTGCCAGTAGCCCCAGCAAGTCTGGGGCCAACGTCCTGACTTTC.

This clonotype was counted at least ten times. The CDR3 region is CASSIIQGGGYTF. CDR3 nucleotide sequence: TGTGCCAGTAGTATTATACAGGGTGGCGGCTACACCTTC. The chain combines TRBV19 with TRBJ1-2; weak D call: TRBD1 (6 bases). Germline CDR1 reads LNHDA; CDR2 reads SQIVND (reference sequence). V was cut by 3 bases and J by 8 bases, with 13 bases left in between. The CDR3 totals 13 residues.

This chain links TRBV10-3 with TRBJ2-2; TRBD1 is a possible D gene (6 bases). V was shortened by 4 bases and J by 7 bases, with 10 bases between the two germline ends. The V gene's germline CDR1 is ENHRY and CDR2 SYGVKD. This CDR3 is 13 amino acids long. CDR3 DNA sequence: TGTGCCATCAGTGTAGGGGACAACGGGGAGCTGTTTTTT. Translated, it gives CAISVGDNGELFF.

In its sample, this clonotype was seen a few times. This sequence joins TRBV4-1 and TRBJ1-2; TRBD1 might be the D (6 bases). The CDR3 runs to 13 residues. Trimming pared 0 bases from V and 4 bases from J, leaving 6 bases between. Germline-derived CDR1 and CDR2 are MGHRA and YSYEKL. The DNA for the CDR3 is TGCGCCAGCAGCCAAGAACAGGGCTATGGCTACACCTTC. Translation gives CASSQEQGYGYTF.

The chain joins TRBV24-1 to TRBJ2-1, with 9 nucleotides matching TRBD2. The CDR3 contains 15 residues. Unmatched junction bases numbered 11, after V lost 9 bases and J lost 6 bases. Germline V gene sequence: CDR1 KGHDR, CDR2 SFDVKD. CDR3 residues: CATRYQSGGSNEQFF. CDR3 DNA sequence: TGTGCCACCCGATACCAGAGCGGGGGGAGCAATGAGCAGTTCTTC.

This chain connects TRBV12-3 or TRBV12-4 to TRBJ2-5; 7 positions match TRBD2. With V trimmed by 3 bases and J by 1 base, 5 bases remained unmatched. This CDR3 comprises 15 residues. The DNA for the CDR3 is TGTGCCAGCAGTTTGGGGGGGTTTCGCCAAGAGACCCAGTACTTC. Translated: CASSLGGFRQETQYF.

A few counts support this clonotype. The chain joins TRBV6-1 to TRBJ2-5; 10 bases match TRBD1. Germline V CDR1 and CDR2: MNHNS, SASEGT. V trimming: 7 bases; J trimming: 5 bases; junction bases outside the gene matches: 7. This CDR3 contains 14 residues. The CDR3 sequence: CASIRDRGQETQYF. CDR3 nucleotides: TGTGCCAGCATCCGGGACAGGGGCCAGGAGACCCAGTACTTC.

This clonotype was detected a few times. This rearrangement joins TRBV6-1 to TRBJ2-5; TRBD1 agrees at 8 bases. CDR3 length equals 14 residues. Germline CDR1 MNHNS, CDR2 SASEGT. V was pared by 4 bases and J by 5 bases, with 6 bases of the junction left unmatched. The CDR3, as DNA: TGTGCCAGCAGTGTACAGGGGGTGAGGGAGACCCAGTACTTC. It codes for CASSVQGVRETQYF.